Shown below are 24 T cell receptor beta chains from a single sample sequenced in a study of cytomegalovirus exposure and HLA in healthy donors. The repertoire was sequenced with immunoSEQ multiplex PCR; TCRdb's copy has only in-frame clones and lacks some. The table includes more than 65,000 clones, 93% detected once. The sample taken for sequencing was PBMCs. These receptors all stem from a man between 18 and 35 years old in good health and CMV-seronegative.

A word on this clone: Other DNA sequences within the sample encode an identical CDR3. The gene calls are TRBV4-1 and TRBJ1-1; maybe TRBD1 (6 bases). This CDR3 is built from 13 residues. CDR1 and CDR2 from the germline V gene are MGHRA and YSYEKL. Trimming removed 0 bases from V and 5 bases from J, with 7 bases in between. CDR3 DNA sequence: TGCGCCAGCAGCCAAGATAGGGGGACTGAAGCTTTCTTT. This gives the protein CASSQDRGTEAFF.

J is TRBJ1-5 and V is TRBV2; D is unresolved. Trimming removed 2 bases at V and 2 bases at J, with 16 bases between. The CDR3 is 17 amino acids. The germline V gene has CDR1 SNHLY and CDR2 FYNNEI. The CDR3 DNA follows: TGTGCCAGCAGTGAAACTCCTCCAGTTCGGGGCAATCAGCCCCAGCATTTT. Translated: CASSETPPVRGNQPQHF. Filled out from reference TRBV2 and TRBJ1-5, the complete variable domain reads EPEVTQTPSHQVTQMGQEVILRCVPISNHLYFYWYRQILGQKVEFLVSFYNNEISEKSEIFDDQFSVERPDGSNFTLKIRSTKLEDSAMYFCASSETPPVRGNQPQHFGDGTRLSIL.

This clone appeared once. The CDR3 reads CASSRHRDRVNIQYF. CDR3 coding DNA: TGCGCCAGCAGCCGACACCGGGACAGGGTAAACATTCAGTACTTC. The V gene is TRBV4-3, the J gene TRBJ2-4; TRBD1 agrees at 9 bases. In germline, CDR1 is LGHNA, CDR2 YSLEER. The CDR3 length is 15 residues. Losses at the gene ends were 4 bases for V and 6 bases for J; bases not matched to a gene: 7.

This chain links TRBV6-5 with TRBJ1-5, with D tentatively TRBD1 (6 bases). The CDR3 extends over 15 amino acids. Trimming removed 6 bases from V and 0 bases from J, with 12 bases in between. Germline CDR1 is MNHEY and CDR2 is SVGAGI. The CDR3 coding sequence is TGTGCCAGCAGGTCGACAGGACATAGCAATCAGCCCCAGCATTTT. Its protein product is CASRSTGHSNQPQHF.

The V call is TRBV5-1, the J call TRBJ1-6; 8 bases agree with TRBD1. The CDR3 extends over 15 amino acids. Germline V CDR1 and CDR2: SGHRS, YFSETQ. J lost 4 bases, V lost 3 bases, and 3 bases had no gene match. CDR3 coding DNA: TGCGCCAGCAGCTCCGGACAGGGTTATAATTCACCCCTCCACTTT. Translating it yields CASSSGQGYNSPLHF.

This chain connects TRBV5-5 to TRBJ1-2; tentative D call: TRBD1 (6 bases). This CDR3 spans 16 amino acids. Trimming pared 4 bases from V and 0 bases from J, leaving 16 bases between. The germline CDR1 and CDR2 sequences are SGHKS and YYEKEE (reference sequence). The CDR3 DNA sequence: TGTGCCAGCAGCCGGGGGGCAGGCGCCACTAACTATGGCTACACCTTC. The encoded protein is CASSRGAGATNYGYTF.

The chain uses TRBV6-5 and TRBJ1-3; D call uncertain. V lost 0 bases, J lost 4 bases, and 13 bases lay in between. The CDR3 totals 16 residues. From germline, CDR1 is MNHEY and CDR2 SVGAGI. The CDR3 here is CASSYSTKADGNTIYF. CDR3 DNA: TGTGCCAGCAGTTACTCGACAAAAGCGGACGGAAACACCATATATTTT.

The V and J genes are TRBV10-3 and TRBJ2-1; TRBD2 matches at 8 bases. The CDR3 has 18 amino acids. CDR1 and CDR2 (germline): ENHRY, SYGVKD. V lost 6 bases to trimming and J lost 0 bases; unmatched junction nucleotides: 13. The CDR3 loop reads CAISQGISGTSSYNEQFF. The CDR3 coding sequence is TGTGCCATCAGCCAAGGTATTAGCGGGACAAGCTCCTACAATGAGCAGTTCTTC.

The chain joins TRBV11-2 to TRBJ1-2; no definite D call. The CDR3 contains 13 residues. The V gene lost 3 bases and the J gene lost 2 bases, with 7 bases spanning the gap. Looked up from germline, CDR1 is SGHAT and CDR2 is FQNNGV. CDR3 loop: CASSLGGNYGYTF. Here the CDR3 DNA reads TGTGCCAGCAGCTTGGGAGGGAACTATGGCTACACCTTC.

V is TRBV5-4 and J is TRBJ2-2; TRBD2 aligns across 11 bases. Germline trimming cut 0 bases from V and 5 bases from J; bases unmatched to any gene: 0. Germline values: CDR1 SGHNT, CDR2 YYREEE (reference sequence). The CDR3 has 15 residues. The CDR3 loop is CASSLGLAGTGELFF. In nucleotides, the CDR3 is TGTGCCAGCAGCTTGGGACTAGCGGGGACCGGGGAGCTGTTTTTT.

The rearrangement joins TRBV29-1 to TRBJ1-3, with D uncertain. V shed 4 bases and J shed 0 bases, with 10 bases lying between them. CDR3 size: 14 residues. Germline V lookup: CDR1 SQVTM, CDR2 ANQGSEA. CDR3 residues: CSVALKSSGNTIYF. CDR3 bases: TGCAGCGTTGCCCTCAAGAGCTCTGGAAACACCATATATTTT.

The chain recombines TRBV5-1 with TRBJ2-2; a weak D match, TRBD1 (5 bases). The CDR3 consists of 14 residues. V was shortened by 0 bases and J by 2 bases, with 5 bases between the two germline ends. Per the germline V gene, CDR1 is SGHRS and CDR2 is YFSETQ. CDR3 in amino acids: CASSLGGNTGELFF. DNA for the CDR3: TGCGCCAGCAGCTTGGGGGGCAACACCGGGGAGCTGTTTTTT.

The rearrangement uses TRBV25-1 and TRBJ2-2; D ambiguous. The germline V gene has CDR1 MGHDK and CDR2 SYGVNS. V was clipped by 4 bases and J by 3 bases, with 9 bases between them. The CDR3 has 14 amino acids. The CDR3 nucleotides read TGTGCCAGCAGTGGCGACACCTACACCGGGGAGCTGTTTTTT. Translation: CASSGDTYTGELFF.

The V gene is TRBV5-1, the J gene TRBJ2-7; D call uncertain. Germline CDR1 is SGHRS and CDR2 is YFSETQ. CDR3 length: 15 amino acids. Trimming removed 4 bases from V and 5 bases from J, with 19 bases in between. Here the CDR3 DNA reads TGCGCCAGCAGCAACCTCCCCGGTCCGGAGCACGAGCAGTACTTC. Translation gives CASSNLPGPEHEQYF.

Here the CDR3 DNA reads TGTGCCAGCAGTTACGACAGACCGAACACTGAAGCTTTCTTT. The encoded protein is CASSYDRPNTEAFF. The chain carries TRBV6-5 and TRBJ1-1; D might be TRBD1 (5 bases). Germline CDR1 MNHEY, CDR2 SVGAGI. Between the trimmed V and J ends, which lost 2 bases and 1 base, there was a span of 8 bases. This CDR3 has 14 residues.

This chain links TRBV27 with TRBJ1-5; TRBD1 matches 10 bases. V lost 7 bases, J lost 7 bases, and 13 bases stayed unmatched. Germline CDR1 MNHEY, CDR2 SMNVEV (reference sequence). The CDR3 contains 16 residues. The CDR3 nucleotides read TGTGCCAGCAACCCCCTGGGGACAGGGGTAAACCAGCCCCAGCATTTT. Amino acids: CASNPLGTGVNQPQHF.

The chain is built from TRBV27 and TRBJ1-6; 8 bases map to TRBD1. The length of the CDR3 is 14 residues. The V segment lost 5 bases and the J segment 7 bases; nucleotides outside the gene matches: 4. CDR1 and CDR2 (germline): MNHEY, SMNVEV (reference sequence). CDR3 in DNA: TGTGCCAGCAGTCCGGACAGGGAAAATTCACCCCTCCACTTT. Translating gives CASSPDRENSPLHF.

V and J are TRBV7-3 and TRBJ2-7; D perhaps matches TRBD2 (6 bases). The CDR3 consists of 14 residues. Trimming took 0 bases from V and 1 from J, leaving 7 bases between them. CDR1 is SGHTA, CDR2 FQGTGA, per germline. The CDR3 DNA follows: TGTGCCAGCAGCTTAACAGGGACTTCCTACGAGCAGTACTTC. Translation: CASSLTGTSYEQYF. The whole variable domain, filled in from reference TRBV7-3 and TRBJ2-7, reads GAGVSQTPSNKVTEKGKYVELRCDPISGHTALYWYRQSLGQGPEFLIYFQGTGAADDSGLPNDRFFAVRPEGSVSTLKIQRTERGDSAVYLCASSLTGTSYEQYFGPGTRLTVT.

The chain has TRBV19 and TRBJ2-7, with D possibly TRBD2 on 6 matching bases. Trimming left V 6 bases short and J 4 bases short, with 10 bases between. The CDR3 length is 12 residues. Germline lookup yields CDR1 LNHDA and CDR2 SQIVND (reference sequence). CDR3 nucleotides: TGTGCCAGTAGCCGGAGGGGTTACGAGCAGTACTTC. Its protein is CASSRRGYEQYF.

This rearrangement joins TRBV18 to TRBJ2-7; the D gene is possibly TRBD2 (5 bases). The CDR3 has 16 residues. V dropped 1 base and J dropped 0 bases, with 13 bases sitting between them. Germline CDR1 and CDR2: KGHSH and LQKENI. The CDR3 region has the DNA TGTGCCAGCTCACCACATGACCCGGCGGGCTCCTACGAGCAGTACTTC. This translates into CASSPHDPAGSYEQYF.

The V and J genes are TRBV6-5 and TRBJ1-2; 10 positions agree with TRBD1. The V and J ends lost 7 bases and 8 bases, in that order; junction bases with no gene match: 7. The CDR3 loop spans 13 amino acids. Per germline, CDR1 MNHEY and CDR2 SVGAGI. The CDR3 is CASNIGQGGGYTF. The CDR3 coding sequence is TGTGCCAGCAATATCGGACAGGGGGGCGGCTACACCTTC.

CDR3 coding DNA: TGTGCCAGCAGAAAACAGGTTGCTGGGGCCAACGTCCTGACTTTC. The encoded protein is CASRKQVAGANVLTF. The chain joins TRBV6-6 to TRBJ2-6, with D tentatively TRBD1 (5 bases). Germline CDR1 reads MNHNY; CDR2 reads SVGAGI (reference sequence). The CDR3 has 15 amino acids. Trimming shortened V by 6 bases and J by 2 bases, and 11 bases separated the two germline ends.

The chain uses TRBV5-6 and TRBJ1-1, with D possibly matching TRBD1 (5 bases). In germline, CDR1 is SGHDT, CDR2 YYEEEE. Between the trimmed V and J ends, which lost 0 bases and 5 bases, there was a span of 8 bases. This CDR3 contains 13 residues. CDR3 bases: TGTGCCAGCAGCTTGGGGGGCAGGACTGAAGCTTTCTTT. Translation gives CASSLGGRTEAFF.

The genes are TRBV11-3 and TRBJ1-2; unclear D gene. This CDR3 region has 14 residues. Germline V CDR1 and CDR2: SGHNT, YENEEA. The V end was cut by 2 bases, the J end by 7 bases, with 14 bases between. CDR3: CASSLTPAFGGYTF. The CDR3 coding sequence is TGTGCCAGCAGCTTAACCCCTGCCTTCGGTGGCTACACCTTC.